Listed here are 8 T cell receptor beta chains from one sample, sequenced in a study of T cells in Graves' hyperthyroidism and ophthalmopathy. There were TCR beta CDR3 regions amplified from RNA transcripts. The HTBI primer set drove a first-round RT-PCR of the TCR CDR3. A single record per CDR3 protein comes from TCRdb applying MiXCR to the multiplex PCR reads. This sample yields 550,000 to 850,000 distinct CDR3 sequences, of which around 19% are seen a single time; 16% belongs to the top ten. The sample comprised blood. The origin of the receptors is a woman aged 45 to 65 with Graves' hyperthyroidism that later progressed to Graves' ophthalmopathy.

Many counts were recorded for this clonotype. This chain joins TRBV5-1 and TRBJ1-1; D is undetermined. V dropped 3 bases and J dropped 5 bases, with 14 bases sitting between them. Germline-derived CDR1 and CDR2 are SGHRS and YFSETQ. This CDR3 contains 14 residues. CDR3 in amino acids: CASSYTDPRTEAFF. The CDR3 bases are TGCGCCAGCAGCTATACCGACCCGCGGACTGAAGCTTTCTTT.

This clonotype has just a few counts. The gene calls are TRBV6-5 and TRBJ2-5, with a tentative D call TRBD1 (6 bases). Trimming cost V 2 bases and J 5 bases, with 12 bases left between them. Germline-derived CDR1 and CDR2 are MNHEY and SVGAGI. The CDR3 spans 14 residues. CDR3 DNA sequence: TGTGCCAGCAGTTACAGGGGGATGGAGGAGACCCAGTACTTC. Translated: CASSYRGMEETQYF.

In its sample, this clonotype was seen many times. The rearrangement links TRBV7-3 to TRBJ2-1; 12 positions agree with TRBD2. The CDR3 spans 18 residues. The V gene end was trimmed by 1 base and the J gene end by 7 bases; junction bases not matched to a gene: 11. CDR1 SGHTA and CDR2 FQGTGA come from the germline V gene. CDR3 protein: CASSLRLAGGPVKNEQFF. The CDR3 DNA reads as TGTGCCAGCAGCTTAAGGCTAGCGGGGGGGCCAGTAAAGAATGAGCAGTTCTTC.

This clonotype showed up just a few times. The V call is TRBV5-1, the J call TRBJ2-5, with 7 positions matching TRBD2. V dropped 7 bases and J dropped 2; count of bases not matched to a gene: 8. Germline CDR1 and CDR2: SGHRS and YFSETQ. The CDR3 runs to 14 residues. CDR3 in DNA: TGCGCCAGCCGACGGGGAGGGATTCAAGAGACCCAGTACTTC. It specifies CASRRGGIQETQYF.

The chain joins TRBV27 to TRBJ1-2, with D possibly TRBD1 on 6 matching bases. The CDR3 is 15 amino acids. Germline lookup yields CDR1 MNHEY and CDR2 SMNVEV (reference sequence). V shed 5 bases and J shed 8 bases, with 21 bases lying between them. The CDR3 region is CASSPAGGGFGGYTF. DNA of the CDR3: TGTGCCAGCAGTCCCGCCGGTGGGGGCTTTGGGGGCTACACCTTC.

This clonotype was detected only a few times. The V and J genes are TRBV4-1 and TRBJ1-2, with 7 positions matching TRBD1. In germline, CDR1 is MGHRA, CDR2 YSYEKL. Trimming removed 2 bases from V and 3 bases from J; junction bases left unmatched: 9. The CDR3 is made up of 16 amino acids. The CDR3 DNA reads TGCGCCAGCAGCCAAACCGCGAGGGGGCGGGACTATGGCTACACCTTC. Its translation is CASSQTARGRDYGYTF.

This clonotype was counted between two and nine times. This rearrangement joins TRBV10-3 to TRBJ1-1; D is undetermined. Germline V gene sequence: CDR1 ENHRY, CDR2 SYGVKD. The CDR3 covers 13 residues. V shed 0 bases and J shed 6 bases, with 8 bases lying between them. The DNA of the CDR3 is TGTGCCATCAGTGAGTCGATTGTCGCTGAAGCTTTCTTT. Its protein is CAISESIVAEAFF.

This clonotype was picked up many times. The rearrangement links TRBV5-8 to TRBJ1-2; the D gene is possibly TRBD1 (5 bases). The V gene lost 3 bases and the J gene lost 3 bases, with 12 bases spanning the gap. The CDR3 loop spans 14 amino acids. Looked up from germline, CDR1 is SGHTS and CDR2 is YDEGEE. In DNA form, the CDR3 reads TGTGCCAGCAGCTACGACAGACGGGACTATGGCTACACCTTC. Amino acid sequence: CASSYDRRDYGYTF.